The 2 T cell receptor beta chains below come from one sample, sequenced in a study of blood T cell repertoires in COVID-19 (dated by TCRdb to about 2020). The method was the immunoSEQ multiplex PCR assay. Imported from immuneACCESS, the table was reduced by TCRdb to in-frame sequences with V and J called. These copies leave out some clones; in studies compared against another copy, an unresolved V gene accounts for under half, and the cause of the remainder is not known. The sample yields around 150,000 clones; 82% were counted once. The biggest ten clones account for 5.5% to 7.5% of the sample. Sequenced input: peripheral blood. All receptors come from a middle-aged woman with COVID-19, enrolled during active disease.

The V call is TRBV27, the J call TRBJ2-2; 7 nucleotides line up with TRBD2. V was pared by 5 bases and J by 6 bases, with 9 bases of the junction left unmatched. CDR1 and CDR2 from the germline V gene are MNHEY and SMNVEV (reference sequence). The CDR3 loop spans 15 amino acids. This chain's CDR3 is CASSRRGVSSGELFF. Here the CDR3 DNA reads TGTGCCAGCAGTCGACGGGGGGTATCCTCCGGGGAGCTGTTTTTT.

The chain's CDR3 is CSAGQTNEQFF. The CDR3, as DNA: TGCAGCGCCGGACAGACAAATGAGCAGTTCTTC. V and J are TRBV29-1 and TRBJ2-1, with D possibly TRBD1 on 6 matching bases. Germline assignment: CDR1 SQVTM and CDR2 ANQGSEA. V was cut by 7 bases and J by 7 bases, with 11 bases left in between. The CDR3 is 11 residues long.